Listed here are 16 T cell receptor beta chains from one sample, sequenced in a study of blood T cell repertoires in COVID-19. The method was immunoSEQ multiplex PCR; TCRdb's version includes in-frame clones alone and lacks a portion of them. In the table there are a few hundred thousand clones, about 80% of which are singletons. The source material was peripheral blood. These receptors came from a human donor with acute or convalescent COVID-19. The donor label of this sample is uncertain.

The rearrangement joins TRBV6-6 to TRBJ1-5; 8 bases are shared with TRBD1. There are 14 residues in the CDR3. With 6 bases clipped from V and 6 bases from J, the junction kept 7 bases outside the gene matches. The V gene's germline CDR1 is MNHNY and CDR2 SVGAGI (reference sequence). Written as DNA, the CDR3 is TGTGCCAGCAGCTTGACAGGGGCGGGTCAGCCCCAGCATTTT. This sequence encodes CASSLTGAGQPQHF.

This chain connects TRBV3-1 (or the pseudogene TRBV3-2) to TRBJ1-3, with D maybe TRBD1 (5 bases). Deletions cut 5 bases from V and 4 bases from J, with 15 bases between. The CDR3 extends over 15 amino acids. Germline V lookup: CDR1 LGHDT, CDR2 YNNKEL (reference sequence). CDR3 residues: CASSGRTRLGNTIYF. CDR3 sequence (DNA): TGTGCCAGCAGCGGGAGGACAAGGCTGGGAAACACCATATATTTT.

The chain is built from TRBV3-1 (or the pseudogene TRBV3-2) and TRBJ1-2, with TRBD1 identical over 7 bases. This CDR3 spans 14 amino acids. Germline V gene lookup returns CDR1 LGHDT and CDR2 YNNKEL (reference sequence). The J segment lost 1 base and the V segment lost 3 bases, leaving 2 bases of the junction unmatched. The CDR3 DNA reads as TGTGCCAGCAGCCAGGGACAGCTTAACTATGGCTACACCTTC. Protein: CASSQGQLNYGYTF.

In this sample, this clone turned up once. The V call is TRBV19, the J call TRBJ1-2; TRBD1 matches 12 bases. Per germline, CDR1 LNHDA and CDR2 SQIVND (reference sequence). CDR3 length equals 16 residues. V dropped 1 base and J dropped 7; count of bases not matched to a gene: 7. The CDR3 region is CASSIGGTGGASGYTF. The CDR3 region has the DNA TGTGCCAGTAGTATAGGAGGGACAGGGGGCGCGAGTGGCTACACCTTC.

The chain is built from TRBV12-5 and TRBJ2-5, with D possibly matching TRBD1 (6 bases). Germline CDR1 is LGHNT and CDR2 is FRNRAP. The V end was cut by 1 base, the J end by 5 bases, with 8 bases between. This CDR3 comprises 13 residues. The chain's CDR3 is CASGLDRVETQYF. CDR3 in DNA: TGTGCTAGTGGTTTGGACAGGGTGGAGACCCAGTACTTC.

This chain joins TRBV28 and TRBJ2-7; a possible D gene is TRBD1 (6 bases). Trimming removed 6 bases from V and 0 bases from J, with 27 bases in between. The germline V gene encodes CDR1 MDHEN and CDR2 SYDVKM. CDR3 size: 19 residues. Here the CDR3 reads CASSSEVMTGPLGSYEQYF. DNA of the CDR3: TGTGCCAGCAGCTCAGAGGTGATGACAGGACCTCTGGGCTCCTACGAGCAGTACTTC.

DNA for the CDR3: TGTGCCAGCACCTCCCTACAGGGGCCCAACTATGGCTACACCTTC. As protein: CASTSLQGPNYGYTF. The chain joins TRBV27 to TRBJ1-2; TRBD1 matches at 7 bases. The V gene end was trimmed by 7 bases and the J gene end by 2 bases; junction bases not matched to a gene: 10. This CDR3 region has 15 residues. Germline assignment: CDR1 MNHEY and CDR2 SMNVEV (reference sequence).

The chain carries TRBV7-8 and TRBJ1-5; 7 bases match TRBD1. There are 17 residues in the CDR3. The V segment lost 0 bases and the J segment 1 base; nucleotides outside the gene matches: 6. Germline V gene data show CDR1 as SGHVS and CDR2 as FQNEAQ. CDR3 sequence: CASSLANRGGSNQPQHF. The DNA of the CDR3 is TGTGCCAGCAGCTTAGCAAACAGGGGTGGGAGCAATCAGCCCCAGCATTTT.

The DNA for the CDR3 is TGCGCCAGCAGCTTGGAACCCTTCAACTCTGAAGCTTTCTTT. It is translated as CASSLEPFNSEAFF. This rearrangement joins TRBV5-1 to TRBJ1-1; no reliable D call. Between the trimmed V and J ends, which lost 0 bases and 6 bases, there was a span of 12 bases. From germline, CDR1 is SGHRS and CDR2 YFSETQ. The CDR3 is 14 residues long.

The chain couples TRBV5-4 to TRBJ2-1, with TRBD1 matching over 8 bases. CDR3 length equals 15 residues. Germline V lookup: CDR1 SGHNT, CDR2 YYREEE (reference sequence). Germline trimming cut 4 bases from V and 7 bases from J; bases unmatched to any gene: 10. CDR3: CASSTRTGTWNEQFF. The CDR3 region has the DNA TGTGCCAGCAGCACTCGGACAGGGACATGGAATGAGCAGTTCTTC.

The chain carries TRBV5-1 and TRBJ2-7; 7 nucleotides match TRBD2. This CDR3 is built from 13 residues. Unmatched junction bases numbered 9, after V lost 5 bases and J lost 7 bases. Germline CDR1 reads SGHRS; CDR2 reads YFSETQ. This chain's CDR3 is CASRMASGSEQYF. In DNA form, the CDR3 reads TGCGCCAGCAGAATGGCTAGCGGTTCAGAGCAGTACTTC.

The chain employs TRBV2 and TRBJ2-7; 9 bases align to TRBD2. CDR3 size: 16 residues. Germline CDR1 is SNHLY and CDR2 is FYNNEI. Losses at the gene ends were 6 bases for V and 3 bases for J; bases not matched to a gene: 12. CDR3 nucleotides: TGTGCCAGCAGAATGGCTAGCGGGGTGGTGGGCTACGAGCAGTACTTC. Its translation: CASRMASGVVGYEQYF.

This clone was seen a handful of times. The chain couples TRBV11-2 to TRBJ2-1; 10 bases map to TRBD2. The CDR3 runs to 15 residues. The germline V gene has CDR1 SGHAT and CDR2 FQNNGV. V was pared by 3 bases and J by 7 bases, with 6 bases of the junction left unmatched. CDR3 region: CASSFTSGISNEQFF. CDR3 in DNA: TGTGCCAGCAGCTTCACTAGCGGGATATCTAATGAGCAGTTCTTC. The whole variable domain, remainder taken from reference TRBV11-2 and TRBJ2-1, is EAGVAQSPRYKIIEKRQSVAFWCNPISGHATLYWYQQILGQGPKLLIQFQNNGVVDDSQLPKDRFSAERLKGVDSTLKIQPAKLEDSAVYLCASSFTSGISNEQFFGPGTRLTVL.

The chain is built from TRBV6-5 and TRBJ2-3; no definite D call. Trimming cost V 4 bases and J 0 bases, with 11 bases left between them. In germline, CDR1 is MNHEY, CDR2 SVGAGI. The CDR3 length is 15 residues. The CDR3 spells CASSWVATSTDTQYF. CDR3 nucleotide sequence: TGTGCCAGCAGTTGGGTTGCGACTAGCACAGATACGCAGTATTTT.

This chain connects TRBV7-8 to TRBJ1-5; the D is unclear. The CDR3 spans 14 residues. V lost 5 bases and J lost 0, with 8 bases in between. Per germline, CDR1 SGHVS and CDR2 FQNEAQ. The CDR3 DNA reads as TGTGCCAGCAGCCTTACACGTAGCAATCAGCCCCAGCATTTT. It codes for CASSLTRSNQPQHF.

The chain employs TRBV18 and TRBJ1-6; the match to TRBD1 covers 7 bases. Per germline, CDR1 KGHSH and CDR2 LQKENI. This CDR3 contains 14 residues. V gave up 5 bases and J gave up 10 bases; unmatched junction bases: 8. The CDR3 reads CASSSGQDTSPLHF. CDR3 nucleotide sequence: TGTGCCAGCTCATCAGGACAGGACACATCACCCCTCCACTTT. Drawing the rest from reference TRBV18 and TRBJ1-6, the complete variable domain is NAGVMQNPRHLVRRRGQEARLRCSPMKGHSHVYWYRQLPEEGLKFMVYLQKENIIDESGMPKERFSAEFPKEGPSILRIQQVVRGDSAAYFCASSSGQDTSPLHFGNGTRLTVT.